Listed here are 26 T cell receptor beta chains from one sample, sequenced in a study of T cells in narcolepsy. Clones were sequenced by immunoSEQ multiplex PCR, and TCRdb holds only the in-frame ones, with some missing. The sample shows around 35,000 clones, approximately 87% of them seen only once. Source material: CD45RA- memory CD4+ T cells from PBMCs. The receptor source for this set is a human donor with narcolepsy.

The count of this clone is one. CDR3 amino acids: CASSLGGGLDTIYF. In DNA, the CDR3 is TGCGCCAGCAGCTTGGGGGGAGGCTTGGACACCATATATTTT. J is TRBJ1-3 and V is TRBV5-1; D unresolved. The V gene's germline CDR1 is SGHRS and CDR2 YFSETQ. V was trimmed by 0 bases and J by 8 bases, leaving 12 bases between them. The CDR3 is 14 amino acids.

This chain connects TRBV6-1 to TRBJ2-7; D assignment may be TRBD1 or TRBD2 (5 bases each). V shed 3 bases and J shed 3 bases, with 12 bases lying between them. Per germline, CDR1 MNHNS and CDR2 SASEGT. The CDR3 covers 14 residues. The CDR3 loop is CASSDGTRHYEQYF. DNA for the CDR3: TGTGCCAGCAGTGATGGGACGAGACACTACGAGCAGTACTTC.

The rearrangement links TRBV4-2 to TRBJ1-6, with 7 nucleotides matching TRBD1. The V gene's germline CDR1 is LGHNA and CDR2 YNFKEQ. J lost 1 base, V lost 1 base, and 4 bases had no gene match. CDR3 size: 17 residues. CDR3 nucleotides: TGTGCCAGCAGCCAAGCCAACAGGGGATCCTATAATTCACCCCTCCACTTT. It is translated as CASSQANRGSYNSPLHF.

V is TRBV7-2 and J is TRBJ1-2; TRBD1 is a possible D gene (6 bases). Trimming cost V 7 bases and J 3 bases, with 15 bases left between them. CDR3 size: 14 residues. The V gene's germline CDR1 is SGHTA and CDR2 FQGNSA. This CDR3 is CASTPHPGDYGYTF. For the CDR3, the DNA is TGTGCCAGCACCCCTCATCCAGGGGACTATGGCTACACCTTC.

This chain connects TRBV21-1 to TRBJ1-1. TRBV21-1 corresponds to a pseudogene. This CDR3 contains 14 residues. This CDR3 reads CASVLTLSGTAAFF. The CDR3, as DNA: TGTGCCAGCGTCCTAACTTTGTCTGGGACGGCCGCTTTCTTT.

The chain links TRBV30 to TRBJ1-5; D not certain. Deletions cut 1 base from V and 1 base from J, with 5 bases between. This CDR3 region has 13 residues. Germline V gene data show CDR1 as GTSNPN and CDR2 as SVGIG (reference sequence). CDR3 nucleotides: TGTGCCTGGAGTGGACCGAGCAATCAGCCCCAGCATTTT. Its translation is CAWSGPSNQPQHF.

The V call is TRBV6-1, the J call TRBJ1-5, with 8 positions matching TRBD1. This CDR3 region has 14 residues. The V gene end was trimmed by 4 bases and the J gene end by 7 bases; junction bases not matched to a gene: 6. Germline-derived CDR1 and CDR2 are MNHNS and SASEGT. The CDR3 sequence is CASSVGQGAQPQHF. CDR3 nucleotide sequence: TGTGCCAGCAGTGTTGGTCAGGGGGCACAGCCCCAGCATTTT.

The chain is built from TRBV19 and TRBJ2-3; 8 nucleotides agree with TRBD2. CDR1 and CDR2 from the germline V gene are LNHDA and SQIVND (reference sequence). This CDR3 has 16 amino acids. The ends lost 3 bases at V and 2 bases at J; junction bases unmatched: 7. The CDR3 here is CASSITSGSLTDTQYF. In nucleotides, the CDR3 is TGTGCCAGTAGTATTACTAGCGGATCCCTCACAGATACGCAGTATTTT.

DNA for the CDR3: TGTGCCAGCACGATAAAAGGGACAGGAAGGATCCATGGCTACACCTTC. It specifies CASTIKGTGRIHGYTF. The chain carries TRBV28 and TRBJ1-2; 8 bases map to TRBD1. Germline V CDR1 and CDR2: MDHEN, SYDVKM. Trimming cost V 7 bases and J 6 bases; bases outside gene matches: 16. The CDR3 loop spans 16 amino acids.

The rearrangement links TRBV19 to TRBJ1-1; D unclear. CDR3 length equals 13 residues. Germline V CDR1 and CDR2: LNHDA, SQIVND (reference sequence). The CDR3, as DNA: TGTATCCCCTCCGGTTCAATGAACACTGAAGCTTTCTTT. Its translation: CIPSGSMNTEAFF. Full variable domain (remainder filled in from reference TRBV19 and TRBJ1-1): DGGITQSPKYLFRKEGQNVTLSCEQNLNHDAMYWYRQDPGQGLRLIYYSQIVNDFQKGDIAEGYSVSREKKESFPLTVTSAQKNPTAFYLCIPSGSMNTEAFFGQGTRLTVV.

V usage is TRBV29-1 and J usage is TRBJ2-7; a weak D match, TRBD1 (6 bases). Trimming took off 6 bases at V and 2 bases at J, with 14 bases between the two ends. CDR1 and CDR2 (germline): SQVTM, ANQGSEA. This CDR3 has 13 residues. DNA for the CDR3: TGCAGCGTGACCCTGGACAGTCCCTACGAGCAGTACTTC. Amino acids: CSVTLDSPYEQYF.

The rearrangement links TRBV6-1 to TRBJ2-7, with 7 positions matching TRBD1. Germline CDR1 MNHNS, CDR2 SASEGT. Trimming at V came to 2 bases and at J to 5 bases, leaving 12 bases not matched to a gene. This CDR3 comprises 16 residues. The CDR3 nucleotides are TGTGCCAGCAGTGAATACGGAGGAGACAGGGTCGACGAGCAGTACTTC. This sequence encodes CASSEYGGDRVDEQYF.

This chain joins TRBV7-2 and TRBJ1-2; 8 bases fit TRBD1. The ends lost 5 bases at V and 8 bases at J; junction bases unmatched: 13. Germline V gives CDR1 SGHTA, CDR2 FQGNSA. This CDR3 contains 15 residues. CDR3 amino acids: CASSESSGGAGGYTF. In DNA, the CDR3 is TGTGCCAGCAGCGAGAGCTCAGGGGGCGCCGGGGGCTACACCTTC.

This chain connects TRBV11-2 to TRBJ1-5; the D gene is possibly TRBD1 (5 bases). Trimming shortened V by 5 bases and J by 2 bases, and 16 bases separated the two germline ends. Germline loops: CDR1 SGHAT, CDR2 FQNNGV. There are 16 residues in the CDR3. Here the CDR3 reads CASSPVGGAGNQPQHF. CDR3 DNA: TGTGCCAGCAGCCCCGTCGGAGGGGCAGGCAATCAGCCCCAGCATTTT.

A remark on this clone: The junction and the germline gene differ at one end; a read error may be behind it. The chain recombines TRBV6-5 with TRBJ2-7; no clear D gene. Germline V gives CDR1 MNHEY, CDR2 SVGAGI. This CDR3 has 12 residues. The CDR3 protein is CATSGYSYEQYF. The CDR3 DNA follows: TGTGCCACCAGTGGGTACTCCTACGAGCAGTACTTC.

This chain connects TRBV5-1 to TRBJ2-7; D may be TRBD2 (7 bases). With 7 bases removed from V and 0 bases from J, the gap between germline ends came to 14 bases. This CDR3 spans 14 amino acids. In germline, CDR1 is SGHRS, CDR2 YFSETQ. The CDR3 DNA sequence: TGCGCCAGCTTCGGGGGGCCTAGCTCCTACGAGCAGTACTTC. Translating gives CASFGGPSSYEQYF.

The rearrangement joins TRBV5-1 to TRBJ2-2; TRBD2 agrees at 15 bases. V shed 5 bases, J shed 1 base, and the junction held 6 bases outside the gene matches. This CDR3 is 18 amino acids long. Germline loops: CDR1 SGHRS, CDR2 YFSETQ. This CDR3 reads CASRSGTSGGKNTGELFF. The CDR3, as DNA: TGCGCCAGCAGGTCCGGGACTAGCGGGGGGAAGAACACCGGGGAGCTGTTTTTT.

This chain connects TRBV6-4 to TRBJ2-3; unclear D gene. Germline V gives CDR1 MRHNA, CDR2 SNTAGT. The CDR3 extends over 11 amino acids. The V end was cut by 7 bases, the J end by 0 bases, with 2 bases between. CDR3 sequence: CASMSTDTQYF. CDR3 nucleotides: TGTGCCAGCATGAGCACAGATACGCAGTATTTT.

This clone was observed once. The chain has TRBV5-4 and TRBJ2-1; 11 nucleotides align to TRBD2. Per germline, CDR1 SGHNT and CDR2 YYREEE (reference sequence). This CDR3 has 18 residues. J gave up 7 bases and V 4 bases, and 16 bases lay outside the gene matches. The CDR3 DNA is TGTGCCAGCAGCAGACCCATAGCGGGAGGGCCAGGTGCGAATGAGCAGTTCTTC. It specifies CASSRPIAGGPGANEQFF.

J is TRBJ2-7 and V is TRBV9; tentatively, D is TRBD2 (6 bases). Looked up from germline, CDR1 is SGDLS and CDR2 is YYNGEE. V lost 0 bases, J lost 6 bases, and 13 bases lay in between. The CDR3 covers 14 residues. The DNA for the CDR3 is TGTGCCAGCAGCGTAGAATCCGGGGGTCTCGAGCAGTACTTC. This translates into CASSVESGGLEQYF.

The V gene is TRBV28, the J gene TRBJ1-5; 9 positions match TRBD1. Germline V CDR1 and CDR2: MDHEN, SYDVKM. The CDR3 runs 17 residues. Trimming removed 6 bases from V and 0 bases from J; junction bases left unmatched: 9. The CDR3: CASRNRDRAYSNQPQHF. CDR3 DNA sequence: TGTGCCAGCAGGAACCGGGACAGGGCCTATAGCAATCAGCCCCAGCATTTT.

The gene calls are TRBV6-1 and TRBJ2-1, with 10 bases fitting TRBD2. V was clipped by 2 bases and J by 5 bases; unmatched bases: 3. The length of the CDR3 is 15 residues. Germline CDR1 MNHNS, CDR2 SASEGT. DNA of the CDR3: TGTGCCAGCAGTGAAAGGCTAGCGGGAGACAATGAGCAGTTCTTC. Translation gives CASSERLAGDNEQFF.

This rearrangement joins TRBV28 to TRBJ1-6; perhaps TRBD1 as D (6 bases). The V end lost 3 bases, the J end lost 13 bases, and 16 bases lay between the germline ends. Germline V gene lookup returns CDR1 MDHEN and CDR2 SYDVKM. There are 14 residues in the CDR3. This chain's CDR3 is CASSFGSGDGPLHF. The CDR3 DNA sequence: TGTGCCAGCAGTTTTGGGTCAGGGGATGGGCCCCTCCACTTT.

V is TRBV5-1 and J is TRBJ1-3, with 9 bases aligning to TRBD1. V dropped 0 bases and J dropped 4; count of bases not matched to a gene: 14. Germline-derived CDR1 and CDR2 are SGHRS and YFSETQ. This CDR3 has 19 amino acids. The CDR3 nucleotides read TGCGCCAGCAGCTTGGAGGGGACAGGGCCCTTCTTTACCGGAAACACCATATATTTT. Its protein product is CASSLEGTGPFFTGNTIYF. Based on the CDR3 plus reference TRBV5-1 and TRBJ1-3, the full variable domain is KAGVTQTPRYLIKTRGQQVTLSCSPISGHRSVSWYQQTPGQGLQFLFEYFSETQRNKGNFPGRFSGRQFSNSRSEMNVSTLELGDSALYLCASSLEGTGPFFTGNTIYFGEGSWLTVV.

The V and J genes are TRBV6-1 and TRBJ1-5; D may be TRBD1 (5 bases). Between the trimmed V and J ends, which lost 2 bases and 5 bases, there was a span of 7 bases. Germline lookup yields CDR1 MNHNS and CDR2 SASEGT. The CDR3 runs 13 residues. CDR3 protein: CASSEPGYQPQHF. CDR3 DNA: TGTGCCAGCAGTGAACCAGGGTATCAGCCCCAGCATTTT.

The chain combines TRBV6-5 with TRBJ2-7; D possibly corresponds to TRBD1 (6 bases). This CDR3 spans 11 amino acids. Germline V gene data show CDR1 as MNHEY and CDR2 as SVGAGI. V lost 5 bases, J lost 9 bases, and 11 bases lay in between. In DNA form, the CDR3 reads TGTGCCAGCAGTGATAGGGGGAGGCAGTACTTC. This sequence encodes CASSDRGRQYF.